This record covers a single T cell receptor beta chain. The sample is drawn from a study of TIL therapy for anti-PD-1-resistant metastatic lung cancer. As for the study in general: Patients had a median age of about 50 years (range roughly 35-85).

The CDR3 is 15 amino acids. V was shortened by 4 bases and J by 0 bases, with 11 bases between the two germline ends. The V gene's germline CDR1 is SGHNT and CDR2 YYREEE (reference sequence). Time point defined: pre-treatment sample, taken before nivolumab and TIL therapy. Patients were adults with stage 4 NSCLC. The libraries were made with immunoSEQ v3. Each library reached roughly 2 million read pairs, or about 5-6.5 million at deep level. The assay was immunoSEQ multiplex PCR, and TCRdb's table has in-frame clones only and misses some. The data show about 53,000 clones, with 73% seen just once and about 1.8% held by the top ten.

Sequenced here: blood, sampled at baseline. The chain has TRBV5-4 and TRBJ2-1; D is perhaps TRBD1 (6 bases). The receptor was derived from a person aged 25-80 years with non-small cell lung cancer. As DNA, the CDR3 is TGTGCCAGCAGCAAGGACAGTAGCTCCTACAATGAGCAGTTCTTC. Translated: CASSKDSSSYNEQFF.